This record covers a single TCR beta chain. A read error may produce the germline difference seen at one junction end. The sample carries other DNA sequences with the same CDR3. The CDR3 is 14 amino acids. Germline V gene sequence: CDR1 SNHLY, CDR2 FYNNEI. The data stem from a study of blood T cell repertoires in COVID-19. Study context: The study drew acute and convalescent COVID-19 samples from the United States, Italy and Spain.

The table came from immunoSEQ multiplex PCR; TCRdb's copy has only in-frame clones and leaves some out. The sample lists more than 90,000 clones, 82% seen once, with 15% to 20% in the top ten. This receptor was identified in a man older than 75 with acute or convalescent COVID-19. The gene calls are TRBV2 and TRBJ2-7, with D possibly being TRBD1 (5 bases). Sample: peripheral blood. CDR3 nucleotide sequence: TGCGCCAGCCGAGACAGCTCAACCTCCTACGAGCAGTACTTC. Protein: CASRDSSTSYEQYF.